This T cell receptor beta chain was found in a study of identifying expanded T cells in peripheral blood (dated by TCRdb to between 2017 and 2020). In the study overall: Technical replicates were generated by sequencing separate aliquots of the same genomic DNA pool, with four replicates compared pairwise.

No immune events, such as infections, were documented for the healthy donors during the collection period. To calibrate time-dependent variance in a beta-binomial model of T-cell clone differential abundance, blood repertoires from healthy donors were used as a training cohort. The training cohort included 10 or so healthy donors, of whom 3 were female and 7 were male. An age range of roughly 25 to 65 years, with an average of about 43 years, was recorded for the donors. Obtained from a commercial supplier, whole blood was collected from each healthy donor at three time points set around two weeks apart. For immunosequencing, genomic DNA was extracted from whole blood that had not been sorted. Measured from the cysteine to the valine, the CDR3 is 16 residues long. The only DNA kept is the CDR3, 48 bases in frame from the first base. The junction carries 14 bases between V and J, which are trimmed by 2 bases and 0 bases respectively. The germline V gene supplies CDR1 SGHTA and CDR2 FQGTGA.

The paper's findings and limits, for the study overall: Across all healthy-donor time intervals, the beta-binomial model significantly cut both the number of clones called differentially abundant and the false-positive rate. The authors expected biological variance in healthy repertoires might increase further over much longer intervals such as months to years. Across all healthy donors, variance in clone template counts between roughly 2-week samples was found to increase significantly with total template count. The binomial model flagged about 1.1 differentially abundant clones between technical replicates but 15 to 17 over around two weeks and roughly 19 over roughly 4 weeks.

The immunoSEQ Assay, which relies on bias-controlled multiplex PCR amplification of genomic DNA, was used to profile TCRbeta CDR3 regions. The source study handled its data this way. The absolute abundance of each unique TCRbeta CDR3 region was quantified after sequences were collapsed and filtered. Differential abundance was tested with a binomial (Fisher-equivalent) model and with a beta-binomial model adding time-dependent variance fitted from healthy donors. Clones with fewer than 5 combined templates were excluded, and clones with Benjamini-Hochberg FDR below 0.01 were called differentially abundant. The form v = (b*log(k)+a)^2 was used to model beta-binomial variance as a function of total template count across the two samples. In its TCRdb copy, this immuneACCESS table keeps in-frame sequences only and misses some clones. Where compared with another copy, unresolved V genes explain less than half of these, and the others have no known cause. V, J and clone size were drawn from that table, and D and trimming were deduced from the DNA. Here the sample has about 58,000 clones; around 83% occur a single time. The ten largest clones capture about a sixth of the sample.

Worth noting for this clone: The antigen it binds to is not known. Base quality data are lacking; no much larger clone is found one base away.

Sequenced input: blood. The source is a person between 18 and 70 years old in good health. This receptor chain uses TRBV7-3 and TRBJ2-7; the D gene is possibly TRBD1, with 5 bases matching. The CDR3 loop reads CASSLCQGLLSYEQYV. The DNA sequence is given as TGTGCCAGCAGCTTATGCCAGGGCCTCCTCTCCTACGAGCAGTACGTC.